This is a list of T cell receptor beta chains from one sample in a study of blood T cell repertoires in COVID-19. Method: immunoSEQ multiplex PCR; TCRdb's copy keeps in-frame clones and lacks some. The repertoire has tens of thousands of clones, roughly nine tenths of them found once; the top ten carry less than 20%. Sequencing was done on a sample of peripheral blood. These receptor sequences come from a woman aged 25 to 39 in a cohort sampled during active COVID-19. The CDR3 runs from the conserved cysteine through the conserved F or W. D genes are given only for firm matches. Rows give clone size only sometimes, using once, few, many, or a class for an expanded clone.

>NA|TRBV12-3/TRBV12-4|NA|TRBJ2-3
TGTGCCAGCAGCCAACAACGCTATACGCAGTATTTT
CASSQQRYTQYF
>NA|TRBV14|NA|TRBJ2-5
TGTGCCAGCAGCCAGATTAGCGGATTCCAAGAGACCCAGTACTTC
CASSQISGFQETQYF
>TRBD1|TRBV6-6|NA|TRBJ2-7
TGTGCCAGCAGTTACTCGAAGGACAGGGGGCAGTACTTC
CASSYSKDRGQYF
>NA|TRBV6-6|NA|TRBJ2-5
TGTGCCAGCAGTTACTCTGGAGGACAAGAGACCCAGTACTTC
CASSYSGGQETQYF
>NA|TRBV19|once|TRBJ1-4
TGTGCCAGTAGTATTCCTGGGCAGACAGAAAAACTGTTTTTT
CASSIPGQTEKLFF
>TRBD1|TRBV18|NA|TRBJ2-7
TGTGCCAGCTCATCCACAGGGGGGCCCTACGAGCAGTACTTC
CASSSTGGPYEQYF
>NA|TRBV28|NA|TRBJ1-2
TGTGCCAGCAGTATTGACATTTATGAAGGCTACACCTTC
CASSIDIYEGYTF
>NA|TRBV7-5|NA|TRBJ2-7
TGTGCCAGAAGCCATAAGGGACTAGCGGGAGTCCCTTTCTACGAGCAGTACTTC
CARSHKGLAGVPFYEQYF
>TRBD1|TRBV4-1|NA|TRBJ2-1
TGCGCCAGCAGCTATTCCTCTCTCGGGACAGGCTCCTACAATGAGCAGTTCTTC
CASSYSSLGTGSYNEQFF
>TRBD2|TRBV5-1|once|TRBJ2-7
TGCGCCAGCAGCTTGGGACTAGCGGCCCCCTACGAGCAGTACTTC
CASSLGLAAPYEQYF
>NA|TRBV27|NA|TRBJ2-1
TGTGCCAGCAGAACCCCCGGGATGGAGTTCTTC
CASRTPGMEFF
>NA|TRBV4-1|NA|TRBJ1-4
TGCGCCAGCAGCCAAGAACGAGTCGGAAAACTGTTTTTT
CASSQERVGKLFF
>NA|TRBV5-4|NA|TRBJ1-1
TGTGCCAGCAGCTTGGACAGGGTGAACACTGAAGCTTTCTTT
CASSLDRVNTEAFF
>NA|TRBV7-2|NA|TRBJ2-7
TGTGCCAGCAGCTTAGAACGGAGGGTGGCCGAGCAGTACTTC
CASSLERRVAEQYF
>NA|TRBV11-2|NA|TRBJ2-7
TGTGCCAGCAGCCCCCCGGCTAGTCCGTACGAGCAGTACTTC
CASSPPASPYEQYF
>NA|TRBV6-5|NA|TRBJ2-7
TGTGCCAGCGCTTTTCAGGGTGGATCCTACGAGCAGTACTTC
CASAFQGGSYEQYF
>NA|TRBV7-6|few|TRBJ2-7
TGTGCCAGCAGCTTAGAAGCCGGGTGGAGCGAGCAGTACTTC
CASSLEAGWSEQYF
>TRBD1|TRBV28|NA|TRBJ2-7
TGTGCCAGCAGAGGGACAGGGGTGTTGGAGCAGTACTTC
CASRGTGVLEQYF
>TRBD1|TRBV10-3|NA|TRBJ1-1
TGTGCCATCAGTGGGACAGGGAACACTGAAGCTTTCTTT
CAISGTGNTEAFF
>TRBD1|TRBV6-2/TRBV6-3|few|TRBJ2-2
TGTGCCAGCAGTTACTCGACAGGGGGCCTCGGGGAGCTGTTTTTT
CASSYSTGGLGELFF
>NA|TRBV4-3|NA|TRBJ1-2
TGCGCCAGCAGCCAAGGACGGGATAACTATGGCTACACCTTC
CASSQGRDNYGYTF
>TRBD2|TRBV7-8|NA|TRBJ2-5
TGTGCCAGCAGCTTAAAAGCGGGAGGAATAGAGACCCAGTACTTC
CASSLKAGGIETQYF
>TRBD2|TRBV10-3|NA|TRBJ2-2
TGTGCCACAAAGAGCACGGGGGGGATCACCGGGGAGCTGTTTTTT
CATKSTGGITGELFF
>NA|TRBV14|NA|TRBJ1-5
TGTGCCAGCAGCCAAGGTACAGGGAACCATAGCAATCAGCCCCAGCATTTT
CASSQGTGNHSNQPQHF
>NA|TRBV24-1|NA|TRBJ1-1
TGTGCCACCAGTGATCTAAGCGGGACTGAAGCCTTCTTT
CATSDLSGTEAFF
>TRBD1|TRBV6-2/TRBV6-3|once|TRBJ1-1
TGTGCCAGCAGTTCTATGACAGGGATACCTCTTGCGAACACTGAAGCTTTCTTT
CASSSMTGIPLANTEAFF
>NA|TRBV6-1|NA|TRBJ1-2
TGTGCCAGCAGTGACGTAACAGGGAGCTATGGCTACACCTTC
CASSDVTGSYGYTF
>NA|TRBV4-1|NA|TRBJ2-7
TGCGCCAGCAGCCAAGGGTACCTTAGCAGTGGTTCCCCCCACTACGAGCAGTACTTC
CASSQGYLSSGSPHYEQYF
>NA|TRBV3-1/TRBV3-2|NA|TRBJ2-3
TGTGCCAGCAGCGAAAGGGCTGGAACAGGCCCCACAGATACGCAGTATTTT
CASSERAGTGPTDTQYF
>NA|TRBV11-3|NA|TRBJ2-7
TGTGCCAGCAGCCCCGGTGTCTACGAGCAGTACTTC
CASSPGVYEQYF
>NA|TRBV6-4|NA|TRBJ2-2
TGTGCCAGCCATGACACAGGGACGAACACCGGGGAGCTGTTTTTT
CASHDTGTNTGELFF
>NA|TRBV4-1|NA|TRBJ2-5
TGCGCCAGCAGCCAAGACGGCGGAGAAGAGACCCAGTACTTC
CASSQDGGEETQYF
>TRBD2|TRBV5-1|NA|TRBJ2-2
TGCGCCAGCACCGGGACTAGCGGTGGCACCGGGGAGCTGTTTTTT
CASTGTSGGTGELFF
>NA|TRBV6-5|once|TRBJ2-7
TGTGCCAGCAGTTACGGGCAGGGTCTCTACGAGCAGTACTTC
CASSYGQGLYEQYF
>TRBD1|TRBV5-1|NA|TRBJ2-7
TGCGCCAGCAGCTTGGAGGGCAGGGGGCACGAGCAGTACTTC
CASSLEGRGHEQYF
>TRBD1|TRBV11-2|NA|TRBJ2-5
TGTGCCAGCAGCTTAGATGGGACAGGGCTCCAAGAGACCCAGTACTTC
CASSLDGTGLQETQYF
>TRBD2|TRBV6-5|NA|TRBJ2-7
TGTGCCAGCAGTTACTTAGCCGGGACTAGCGGCTACGAGCAGTACTTC
CASSYLAGTSGYEQYF